The 15 T cell receptor beta chains below were found in one sample sequenced in a study of a mutant IDH1 vaccine in newly diagnosed glioma. Time point indicated: week 11, during vaccination. Vaccination comprised doses that each held 300 ug of mutant IDH1 20-mer peptide, plus topical imiquimod. Sequenced by immunoSEQ multiplex PCR; TCRdb stores in-frame clones only, minus some. The sample lists about 130,000 clones; roughly 78% were seen once. Antigen specificity for these receptors is unknown. Sequences were derived from PBMCs, sampled from a glioma patient whose treatment included an IDH1 peptide vaccine. Receptors originate from a man in his forties with glioma.

This chain uses TRBV7-2 with TRBJ2-7, with TRBD1 matching 10 bases. Unmatched junction bases numbered 7, after V lost 3 bases and J lost 5 bases. This CDR3 has 15 amino acids. CDR1 and CDR2 (germline): SGHTA, FQGNSA. The CDR3 DNA sequence: TGTGCCAGCAGCTTCCCCGGGACAGGGGCCCACGAGCAGTACTTC. Protein: CASSFPGTGAHEQYF.

The chain recombines TRBV7-2 with TRBJ2-6; TRBD1 is a possible D gene (6 bases). The V gene's germline CDR1 is SGHTA and CDR2 FQGNSA. The germline V and J ends were trimmed by 4 bases and 1 base, with 14 bases remaining between them. This CDR3 has 17 amino acids. The CDR3 region is CASSYTGSFSGANVLTF. The CDR3 DNA sequence: TGTGCCAGCAGCTATACAGGGAGTTTTTCTGGGGCCAACGTCCTGACTTTC.

The genes are TRBV5-1 and TRBJ1-3; a possible D gene is TRBD1 (5 bases). V lost 0 bases, J lost 6 bases, and 10 bases lay in between. CDR1 SGHRS and CDR2 YFSETQ come from the germline V gene. This CDR3 has 14 amino acids. CDR3 sequence reads: CASSLVGAENTIYF. CDR3 coding DNA: TGCGCCAGCAGCTTGGTAGGGGCAGAAAACACCATATATTTT. Full variable domain (missing parts from reference TRBV5-1 and TRBJ1-3): KAGVTQTPRYLIKTRGQQVTLSCSPISGHRSVSWYQQTPGQGLQFLFEYFSETQRNKGNFPGRFSGRQFSNSRSEMNVSTLELGDSALYLCASSLVGAENTIYFGEGSWLTVV.

The chain carries TRBV6-6 and TRBJ2-7; a possible D gene is TRBD2 (6 bases). Looked up from germline, CDR1 is MNHNY and CDR2 is SVGAGI (reference sequence). The CDR3 runs to 12 residues. V was clipped by 0 bases and J by 13 bases, with 13 bases between them. The CDR3 sequence is CASSYSSGDEYF. The CDR3 nucleotides read TGTGCCAGCAGTTACTCGTCGGGGGATGAATACTTC.

CDR3 in DNA: TGTGCCAGCAGTCATTCGGGGGGTGGGAACGAGCAGTACTTC. It encodes CASSHSGGGNEQYF. The V gene is TRBV6-5, the J gene TRBJ2-7, with TRBD2 matching over 7 bases. V lost 5 bases and J lost 5; bases outside the gene matches: 9. The CDR3 contains 14 residues. Per germline, CDR1 MNHEY and CDR2 SVGAGI.

The J gene is TRBJ1-5, the V gene TRBV27; 9 bases line up with TRBD1. V shed 5 bases and J 2 bases; nucleotides not matched to a gene: 7. CDR1 and CDR2 (germline): MNHEY, SMNVEV (reference sequence). The CDR3 has 16 residues. CDR3 amino acids: CASSRGTGRGNQPQHF. The CDR3 DNA reads TGTGCCAGCAGTCGAGGGACAGGGAGGGGCAATCAGCCCCAGCATTTT.

The chain joins TRBV28 to TRBJ2-2; D not resolved. CDR3 length equals 15 residues. Trimming pared 2 bases from V and 4 bases from J, leaving 11 bases between. Germline CDR1 MDHEN, CDR2 SYDVKM. As DNA, the CDR3 is TGTGCCAGCAGTTTAATAGGACGGATCACCGGGGAGCTGTTTTTT. It translates to CASSLIGRITGELFF.

V gene TRBV5-1 combines with J gene TRBJ1-3, with no clear D. The germline V gene encodes CDR1 SGHRS and CDR2 YFSETQ. Trimming took 2 bases from V and 0 from J, leaving 9 bases between them. This CDR3 has 15 residues. In DNA form, the CDR3 reads TGCGCCAGCAGCTTCTCCCCAGACTCTGGAAACACCATATATTTT. Protein product: CASSFSPDSGNTIYF.

The chain recombines TRBV21-1 with TRBJ1-1. TRBV21-1 represents a pseudogene. The CDR3 extends over 13 amino acids. The CDR3 loop reads CASSNIVETEAFF. The CDR3 DNA follows: TGTGCCAGCAGCAATATAGTCGAGACTGAAGCTTTCTTT.

This clone appeared a few times. This chain joins TRBV18 and TRBJ2-6, with D perhaps TRBD1 (6 bases). Germline V CDR1 and CDR2: KGHSH, LQKENI. V was cut by 6 bases and J by 0 bases, with 21 bases left in between. The CDR3 totals 19 residues. The CDR3 region has the DNA TGTGCCAGCTCCCAGCTTGGGGCAGGGGCCAGCTCTGGGGCCAACGTCCTGACTTTC. Translation gives CASSQLGAGASSGANVLTF.

The chain joins TRBV9 to TRBJ2-3; TRBD2 aligns across 7 bases. V gave up 2 bases and J gave up 4 bases; unmatched junction bases: 13. The germline CDR1 and CDR2 sequences are SGDLS and YYNGEE. The CDR3 length is 17 residues. The CDR3 loop is CASSVTRLAVGADTQYF. Here the CDR3 DNA reads TGTGCCAGCAGCGTGACAAGACTAGCCGTCGGGGCAGATACGCAGTATTTT. Looking up the rest from reference TRBV9 and TRBJ2-3 gives the full variable domain: DSGVTQTPKHLITATGQRVTLRCSPRSGDLSVYWYQQSLDQGLQFLIQYYNGEERAKGNILERFSAQQFPDLHSELNLSSLELGDSALYFCASSVTRLAVGADTQYFGPGTRLTVL.

This clone was counted only a few times. The V gene is TRBV6-1, the J gene TRBJ2-5; 7 nucleotides align to TRBD1. The DNA end favors TRBJ2-7, so the J call may be wrong. CDR3 length: 15 residues. Germline lookup yields CDR1 MNHNS and CDR2 SASEGT. The DNA for the CDR3 is TGTGCCAGCAGTGACCTCAAGGGGGCTTCCTACGAGCAGTACTTC. It encodes CASSDLKGASYEQYF.

The chain combines TRBV5-1 with TRBJ2-5; D is unclear. The V end was cut by 0 bases, the J end by 4 bases, with 10 bases between. Germline loops: CDR1 SGHRS, CDR2 YFSETQ. The CDR3 contains 14 residues. The CDR3 is CASSLGARVETQYF. In DNA form, the CDR3 reads TGCGCCAGCAGCTTGGGGGCACGGGTAGAGACCCAGTACTTC.

Notes on this clone: The same CDR3 is also encoded by other DNA sequences in this sample. The J gene is TRBJ1-2, the V gene TRBV29-1; possibly TRBD1 for D (5 bases). This CDR3 is built from 14 residues. V was cut by 1 base and J by 4 bases, with 13 bases left in between. Germline-derived CDR1 and CDR2 are SQVTM and ANQGSEA. This CDR3 reads CSVEGGLGTYGYTF. DNA for the CDR3: TGCAGCGTTGAAGGGGGACTGGGGACCTATGGCTACACCTTC.

The V call is TRBV7-8, the J call TRBJ2-3; 9 nucleotides line up with TRBD2. The CDR3 contains 15 residues. Germline lookup yields CDR1 SGHVS and CDR2 FQNEAQ. V lost 11 bases to trimming and J lost 2 bases; unmatched junction nucleotides: 11. CDR3 sequence (DNA): TGTGCCGGAGCTCTTAGCGGGAGCCCCACAGATACGCAGTATTTT. Residues: CAGALSGSPTDTQYF.